This TCR beta chain was recovered during a study of Tregs in tolerant kidney transplant recipients. Produced via immunoSEQ multiplex PCR; TCRdb's table is partial and in-frame only. The top ten clones hold roughly 15% of a sample with some 50,000 clones, roughly 90% of them seen once. The nonmyeloablative bone marrow transplants came from related graft donors, with transient mixed chimerism. V gave up 0 bases and J gave up 8 bases, with 16 bases separating them. Germline V gene sequence: CDR1 LGHNA, CDR2 YSLEER. The CDR3 consists of 16 residues. The receptor was isolated from a human patient who received a combined kidney and bone marrow transplant. Part of the T cell pool may stem from the graft donor. The genes are TRBV4-3 and TRBJ1-4; D uncertain. The specimen comprised CD8+ T cells from blood (PBMCs), sampled 12 months after the transplant. This CDR3 is CASSQDHAGLGEKLFF. The CDR3 coding sequence is TGCGCCAGCAGCCAAGATCATGCAGGTCTTGGGGAAAAACTGTTTTTT.